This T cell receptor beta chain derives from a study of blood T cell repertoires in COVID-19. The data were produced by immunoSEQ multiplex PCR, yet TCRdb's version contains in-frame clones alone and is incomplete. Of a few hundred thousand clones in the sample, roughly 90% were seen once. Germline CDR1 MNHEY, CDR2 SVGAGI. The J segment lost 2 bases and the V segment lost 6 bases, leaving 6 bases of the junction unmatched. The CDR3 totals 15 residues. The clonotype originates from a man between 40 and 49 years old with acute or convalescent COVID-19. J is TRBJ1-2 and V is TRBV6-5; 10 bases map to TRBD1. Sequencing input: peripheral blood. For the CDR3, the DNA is TGTGCCAGCAGCCTGGACAGGGGGGGCAACTATGGCTACACCTTC. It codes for CASSLDRGGNYGYTF.